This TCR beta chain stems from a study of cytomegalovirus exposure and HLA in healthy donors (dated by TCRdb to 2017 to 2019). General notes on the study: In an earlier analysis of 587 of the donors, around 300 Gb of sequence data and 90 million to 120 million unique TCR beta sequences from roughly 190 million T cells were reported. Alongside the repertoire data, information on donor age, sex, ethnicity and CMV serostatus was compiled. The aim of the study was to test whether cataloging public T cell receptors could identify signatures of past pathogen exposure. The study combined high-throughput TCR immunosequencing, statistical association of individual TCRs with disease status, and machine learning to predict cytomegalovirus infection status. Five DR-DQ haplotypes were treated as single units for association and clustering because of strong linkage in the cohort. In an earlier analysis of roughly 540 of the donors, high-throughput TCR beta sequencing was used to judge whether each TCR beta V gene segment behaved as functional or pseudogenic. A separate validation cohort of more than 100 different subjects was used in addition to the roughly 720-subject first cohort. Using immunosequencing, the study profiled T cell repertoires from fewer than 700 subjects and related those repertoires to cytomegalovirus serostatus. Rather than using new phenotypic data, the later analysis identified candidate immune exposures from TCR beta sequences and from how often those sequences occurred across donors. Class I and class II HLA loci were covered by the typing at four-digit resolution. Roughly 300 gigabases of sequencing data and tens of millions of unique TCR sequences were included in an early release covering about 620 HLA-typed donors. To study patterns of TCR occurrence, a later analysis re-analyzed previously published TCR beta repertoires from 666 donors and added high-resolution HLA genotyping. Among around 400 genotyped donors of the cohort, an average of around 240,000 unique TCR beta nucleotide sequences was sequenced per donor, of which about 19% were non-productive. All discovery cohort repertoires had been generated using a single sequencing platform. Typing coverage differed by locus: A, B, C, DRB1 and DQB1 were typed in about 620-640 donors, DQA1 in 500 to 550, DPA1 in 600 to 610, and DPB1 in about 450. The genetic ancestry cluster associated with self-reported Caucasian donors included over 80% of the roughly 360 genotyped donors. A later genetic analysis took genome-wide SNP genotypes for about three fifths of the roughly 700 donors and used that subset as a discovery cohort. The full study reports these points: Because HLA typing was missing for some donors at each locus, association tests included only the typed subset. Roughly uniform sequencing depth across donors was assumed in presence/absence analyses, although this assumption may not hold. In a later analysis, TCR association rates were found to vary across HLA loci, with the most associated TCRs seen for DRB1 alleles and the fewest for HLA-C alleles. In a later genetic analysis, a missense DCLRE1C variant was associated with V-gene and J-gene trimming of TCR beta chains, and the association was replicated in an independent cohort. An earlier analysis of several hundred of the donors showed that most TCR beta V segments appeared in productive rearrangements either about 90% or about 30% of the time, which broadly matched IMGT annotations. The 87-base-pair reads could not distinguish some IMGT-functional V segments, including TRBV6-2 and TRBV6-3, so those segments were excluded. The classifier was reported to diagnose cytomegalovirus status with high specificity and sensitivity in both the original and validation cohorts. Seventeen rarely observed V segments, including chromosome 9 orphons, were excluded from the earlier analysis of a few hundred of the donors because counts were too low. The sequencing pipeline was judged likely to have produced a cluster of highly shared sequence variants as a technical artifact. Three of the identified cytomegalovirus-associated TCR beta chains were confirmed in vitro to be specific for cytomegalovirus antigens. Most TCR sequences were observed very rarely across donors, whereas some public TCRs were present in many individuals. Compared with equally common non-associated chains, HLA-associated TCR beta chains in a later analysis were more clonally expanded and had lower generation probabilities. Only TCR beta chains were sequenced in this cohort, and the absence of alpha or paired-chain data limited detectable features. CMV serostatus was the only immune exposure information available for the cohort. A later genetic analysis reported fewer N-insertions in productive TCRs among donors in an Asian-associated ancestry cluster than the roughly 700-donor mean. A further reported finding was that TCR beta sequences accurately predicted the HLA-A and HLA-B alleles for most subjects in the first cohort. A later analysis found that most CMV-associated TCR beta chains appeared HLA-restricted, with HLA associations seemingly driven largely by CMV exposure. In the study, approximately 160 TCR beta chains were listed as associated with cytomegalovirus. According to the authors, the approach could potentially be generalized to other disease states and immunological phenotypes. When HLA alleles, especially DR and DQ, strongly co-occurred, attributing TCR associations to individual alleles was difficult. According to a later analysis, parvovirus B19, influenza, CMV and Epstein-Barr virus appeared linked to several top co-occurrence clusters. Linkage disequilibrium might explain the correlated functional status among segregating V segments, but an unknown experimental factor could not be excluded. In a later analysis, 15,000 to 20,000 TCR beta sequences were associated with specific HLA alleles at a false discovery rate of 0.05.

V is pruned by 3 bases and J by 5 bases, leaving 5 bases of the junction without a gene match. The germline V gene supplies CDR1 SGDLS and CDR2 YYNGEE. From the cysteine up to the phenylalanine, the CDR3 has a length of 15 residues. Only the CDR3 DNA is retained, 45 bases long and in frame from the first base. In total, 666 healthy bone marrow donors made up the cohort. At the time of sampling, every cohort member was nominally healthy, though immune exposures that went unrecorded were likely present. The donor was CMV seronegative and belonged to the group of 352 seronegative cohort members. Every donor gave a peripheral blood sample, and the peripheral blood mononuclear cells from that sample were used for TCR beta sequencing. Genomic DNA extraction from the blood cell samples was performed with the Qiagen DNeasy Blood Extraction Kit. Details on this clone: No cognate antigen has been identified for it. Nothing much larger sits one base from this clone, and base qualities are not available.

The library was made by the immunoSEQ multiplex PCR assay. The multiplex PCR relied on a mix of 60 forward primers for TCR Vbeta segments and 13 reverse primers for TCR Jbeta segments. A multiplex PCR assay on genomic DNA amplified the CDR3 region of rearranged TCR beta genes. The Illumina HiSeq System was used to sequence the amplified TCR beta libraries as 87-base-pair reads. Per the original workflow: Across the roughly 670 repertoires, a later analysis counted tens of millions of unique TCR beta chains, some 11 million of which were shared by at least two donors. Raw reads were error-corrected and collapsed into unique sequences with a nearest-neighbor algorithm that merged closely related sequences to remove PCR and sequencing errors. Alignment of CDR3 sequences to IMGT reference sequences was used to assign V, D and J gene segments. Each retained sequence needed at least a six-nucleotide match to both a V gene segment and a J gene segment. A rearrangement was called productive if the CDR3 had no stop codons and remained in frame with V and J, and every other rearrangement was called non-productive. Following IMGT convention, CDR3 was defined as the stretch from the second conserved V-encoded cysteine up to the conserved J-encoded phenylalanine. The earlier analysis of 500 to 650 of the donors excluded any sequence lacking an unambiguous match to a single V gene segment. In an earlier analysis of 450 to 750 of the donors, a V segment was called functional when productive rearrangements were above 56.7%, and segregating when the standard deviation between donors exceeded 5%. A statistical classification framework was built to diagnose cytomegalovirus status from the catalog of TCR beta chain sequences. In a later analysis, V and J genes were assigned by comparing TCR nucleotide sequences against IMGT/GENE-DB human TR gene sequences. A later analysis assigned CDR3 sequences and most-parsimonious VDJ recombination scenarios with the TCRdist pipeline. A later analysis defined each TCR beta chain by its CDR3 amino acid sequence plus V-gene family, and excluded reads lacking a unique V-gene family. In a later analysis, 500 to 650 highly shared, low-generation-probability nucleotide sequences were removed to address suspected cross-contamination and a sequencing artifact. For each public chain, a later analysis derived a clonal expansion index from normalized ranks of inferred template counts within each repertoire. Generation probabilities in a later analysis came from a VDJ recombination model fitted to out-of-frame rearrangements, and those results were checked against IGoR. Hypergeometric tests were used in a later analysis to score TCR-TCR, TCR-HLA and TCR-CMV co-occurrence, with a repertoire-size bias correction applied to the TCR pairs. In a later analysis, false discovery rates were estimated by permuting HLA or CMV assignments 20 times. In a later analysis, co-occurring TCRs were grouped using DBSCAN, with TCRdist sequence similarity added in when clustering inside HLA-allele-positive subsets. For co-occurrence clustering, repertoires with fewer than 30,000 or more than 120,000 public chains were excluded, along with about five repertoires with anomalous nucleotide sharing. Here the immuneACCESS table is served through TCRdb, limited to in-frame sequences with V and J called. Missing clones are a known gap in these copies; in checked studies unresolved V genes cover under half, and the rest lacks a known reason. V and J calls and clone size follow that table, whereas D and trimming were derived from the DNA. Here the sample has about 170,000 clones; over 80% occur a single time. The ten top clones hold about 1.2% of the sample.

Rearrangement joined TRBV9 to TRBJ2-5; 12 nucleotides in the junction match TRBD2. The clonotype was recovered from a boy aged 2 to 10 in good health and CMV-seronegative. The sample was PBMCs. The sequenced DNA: TGTGCCAGCAGCGCTAGCGGGGGGGGTTCGGAGACCCAGTACTTC. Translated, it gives CASSASGGGSETQYF.